The TCR beta chain described here comes from a study of CD8+CD57+ T cells in acquired aplastic anemia. About the study: An average of roughly 3.2 ug of DNA was obtained from sorted CD4+ and CD8+ cells. Healthy-donor CD4+ cells averaged about 9.9 million reads.

Deletions cut 7 bases from V and 10 bases from J, with 25 bases between. The CDR3 is 15 amino acids. For CDR3 and TCR beta VDJ profiling, genomic DNA was the template used. TCRdb recomputed calls from the reads with MiXCR, one row per CDR3 protein. Among 350,000 to 450,000 distinct CDR3 sequences listed, roughly 64% were seen once. As to this clonotype: Its antigen is undetermined.

Overall study findings and caveats: Shared by patients and controls, around 27 CD8+ CDR3s were abundant in patients. In CD8+ cells, Simpson's diversity showed no significant difference between patients and controls.

The clonotype was recovered from a human donor in good health, serving as a control. The rearrangement joins TRBV12-3 or TRBV12-4 to TRBJ1-2; D is unclear. Sequenced material: sorted CD4+, CD8+, or CD8+CD57+ T cells (not recorded which) from PBMCs. The CDR3 region has the DNA TGTGCCAGCAACTCCATCACCGGGTCCCACGAGGTCTACACCTTC. This gives the protein CASNSITGSHEVYTF.